These 30 T cell receptor beta chains were sequenced from one sample in a study of blood T cell repertoires in COVID-19. Sequencing used immunoSEQ multiplex PCR; TCRdb keeps in-frame clones, though not all of them. The sample lists roughly 190,000 clones, around nine tenths occurring once. The sample consisted of peripheral blood. Receptors originate from a man in his sixties with active or convalescent COVID-19.

The CDR3 is CASSSRNRGDGQGRTNEKLFF. The CDR3 DNA reads as TGTGCCAGCAGCTCCAGAAATCGAGGGGACGGACAGGGCAGAACTAATGAAAAACTGTTTTTT. The J gene is TRBJ1-4, the V gene TRBV12-1; the table assigns TRBD1, which was not confirmed against the DNA. TRBV12-1 is a pseudogene segment. The CDR3 length is 21 residues.

The rearrangement joins TRBV10-3 to TRBJ1-2; D ambiguous. Germline assignment: CDR1 ENHRY and CDR2 SYGVKD. Trimming removed 3 bases at V and 2 bases at J, with 7 bases between. The CDR3 totals 13 residues. The CDR3 spells CAISDGRNYGYTF. CDR3 in DNA: TGTGCCATCAGTGATGGCAGAAACTATGGCTACACCTTC.

This clone was seen more than once but under ten times. The germline gene is not matched at one end of the junction; a read error may be the cause. The V gene is TRBV7-2, the J gene TRBJ1-3; no clear D gene. The germline V gene encodes CDR1 SGHTA and CDR2 FQGNSA. The CDR3 is 13 residues long. This CDR3 is CASSLVGRALLNF. The CDR3 DNA sequence: TGTGCCAGCAGCTTAGTTGGGAGAGCCCTCCTGAATTTT.

The rearrangement links TRBV24-1 to TRBJ1-2, with 8 bases fitting TRBD1. The V segment lost 9 bases and the J segment 4 bases; nucleotides outside the gene matches: 6. This CDR3 is 13 amino acids long. Germline V lookup: CDR1 KGHDR, CDR2 SFDVKD. The CDR3 DNA reads TGTGCCACCGCCGAGACAGGGGCCTATGGCTACACCTTC. Its protein is CATAETGAYGYTF.

The chain joins TRBV7-6 to TRBJ2-1; 7 bases are shared with TRBD1. J was trimmed by 6 bases and V by 5 bases; bases with no gene match: 7. The CDR3 contains 14 residues. The germline V gene encodes CDR1 SGHVS and CDR2 FNYEAQ. The CDR3 spells CASSAYEGANEQFF. The DNA for the CDR3 is TGTGCCAGCAGCGCCTACGAGGGGGCCAATGAGCAGTTCTTC.

CDR3 in amino acids: CASRSGQGGYTEAFF. The CDR3 coding sequence is TGTGCCAGCAGGTCGGGACAGGGGGGTTACACTGAAGCTTTCTTT. The V call is TRBV6-5, the J call TRBJ1-1; TRBD1 aligns across 11 bases. V dropped 6 bases and J dropped 3; count of bases not matched to a gene: 6. The CDR3 has 15 amino acids. Germline V CDR1 and CDR2: MNHEY, SVGAGI.

This clone came up once. The chain employs TRBV27 and TRBJ2-5; weak D call: TRBD1 (6 bases). Germline V gene sequence: CDR1 MNHEY, CDR2 SMNVEV (reference sequence). The CDR3 is 13 residues long. V was shortened by 6 bases and J by 4 bases, with 12 bases between the two germline ends. DNA of the CDR3: TGTGCCAGCAGCCCCCGAGGGGGAGAGACCCAGTACTTC. It encodes CASSPRGGETQYF.

The rearrangement joins TRBV12-3 or TRBV12-4 to TRBJ1-5, with 7 bases matching TRBD1. This CDR3 has 11 residues. With V trimmed by 3 bases and J by 16 bases, 6 bases remained unmatched. CDR3 amino acids: CASSFDRDSHF. CDR3 nucleotides: TGTGCCAGCAGTTTTGACAGGGACAGCCATTTT.

The chain recombines TRBV5-4 with TRBJ2-2; 11 bases agree with TRBD2. The V and J ends lost 4 bases and 0 bases, in that order; junction bases with no gene match: 5. The CDR3 has 17 amino acids. Germline CDR1 and CDR2: SGHNT and YYREEE (reference sequence). CDR3 in DNA: TGTGCCAGCAGCCCACCGGGACTAGCGGCGAACACCGGGGAGCTGTTTTTT. This encodes CASSPPGLAANTGELFF.

In nucleotides, the CDR3 is TGTGCCAGTAAAGCCGGGGAGGTTGGTGAAAAACTGTTTTTT. This gives the protein CASKAGEVGEKLFF. The chain carries TRBV19 and TRBJ1-4; D unclear. Looked up from germline, CDR1 is LNHDA and CDR2 is SQIVND (reference sequence). The CDR3 has 14 amino acids. V was shortened by 7 bases and J by 7 bases, with 16 bases between the two germline ends.

The chain joins TRBV29-1 to TRBJ2-7; 9 bases are shared with TRBD1. The CDR3 length is 12 residues. After removal of 5 bases from V and 4 bases from J, the junction contained 3 bases not matched to a gene. The germline V gene encodes CDR1 SQVTM and CDR2 ANQGSEA. CDR3 nucleotides: TGCAGCGTTATGGGACAGGGATACGAGCAGTACTTC. Its protein is CSVMGQGYEQYF.

This clone occurred a few times. The chain recombines TRBV7-9 with TRBJ2-7, with D tentatively TRBD2 (6 bases). The CDR3 has 12 residues. V shed 5 bases and J shed 6 bases, with 11 bases lying between them. Looked up from germline, CDR1 is SEHNR and CDR2 is FQNEAQ (reference sequence). The CDR3 spells CASSRGMGEQYF. The CDR3 coding sequence is TGTGCCAGCAGCCGGGGGATGGGCGAGCAGTACTTC.

The chain links TRBV15 to TRBJ2-7, with D perhaps matching TRBD1 (6 bases). The CDR3 runs 15 residues. With 0 bases removed from V and 4 bases from J, the gap between germline ends came to 13 bases. Per the germline V gene, CDR1 is LNHNV and CDR2 is YYDKDF (reference sequence). This CDR3 reads CATSRDRTVSYEQYF. Here the CDR3 DNA reads TGTGCCACCAGCAGAGATCGGACAGTTAGTTACGAGCAGTACTTC.

The CDR3 spells CASGLVPQGSNYGYTF. In DNA, the CDR3 is TGTGCTAGTGGTTTGGTACCCCAGGGATCAAACTATGGCTACACCTTC. The chain carries TRBV12-5 and TRBJ1-2; TRBD1 might be the D (5 bases). Germline V gene lookup returns CDR1 LGHNT and CDR2 FRNRAP. This CDR3 spans 16 amino acids. Trimming removed 0 bases at V and 2 bases at J, with 13 bases between.

V and J are TRBV6-5 and TRBJ1-5; D is uncertain. The CDR3 is 13 amino acids. The ends were cut back, 7 bases at V and 4 bases at J, with 11 bases in the middle. Germline CDR1 MNHEY, CDR2 SVGAGI. The CDR3 here is CASTITDNQPQHF. The CDR3 region has the DNA TGTGCCAGCACTATAACAGATAATCAGCCCCAGCATTTT.

The V gene is TRBV6-6, the J gene TRBJ1-1; D is unresolved. The length of the CDR3 is 15 residues. The V end was cut by 0 bases, the J end by 4 bases, with 12 bases between. CDR1 is MNHNY and CDR2 is SVGAGI in the germline V gene (reference sequence). For the CDR3, the DNA is TGTGCCAGCAGTTACTCTCGTCGGGAAAGCACTGAAGCTTTCTTT. Amino acid sequence: CASSYSRRESTEAFF.

The J gene is TRBJ1-4, the V gene TRBV7-9, with 8 bases aligning to TRBD1. Germline values: CDR1 SEHNR, CDR2 FQNEAQ (reference sequence). The junction had 8 bases not matched to a gene; V was cut back by 1 base and J by 4 bases. This CDR3 is built from 17 residues. The CDR3 DNA sequence: TGTGCCAGCAGCTTAGTTTCTGGGACAGGTTTTAATGAAAAACTGTTTTTT. Residues: CASSLVSGTGFNEKLFF.

The chain joins TRBV5-1 to TRBJ2-5, with TRBD2 identical over 7 bases. Looked up from germline, CDR1 is SGHRS and CDR2 is YFSETQ. With V trimmed by 6 bases and J by 1 base, 6 bases remained unmatched. The CDR3 is 14 residues long. The CDR3 DNA sequence: TGCGCCAGCACGCGCGGGGGATCCCAAGAGACCCAGTACTTC. Translated: CASTRGGSQETQYF.

This clone was seen repeatedly, ten times or more. The chain joins TRBV3-1 (or the pseudogene TRBV3-2) to TRBJ1-2; D call uncertain. V was clipped by 6 bases and J by 7 bases, with 15 bases between them. Germline CDR1 reads LGHDT; CDR2 reads YNNKEL (reference sequence). The CDR3 extends over 13 amino acids. The CDR3 DNA reads as TGTGCCAGCAGACTGAGACGGGAGAGTGGCTACACCTTC. Protein: CASRLRRESGYTF.

V gene TRBV21-1 combines with J gene TRBJ1-5. TRBV21-1 is a pseudogene. The CDR3 is made up of 15 amino acids. As DNA, the CDR3 is TGTGCCAGCAGCAAACAGAGGATTTGCAGTCAGCCCCAGCATTTT. It codes for CASSKQRICSQPQHF.

The chain carries TRBV4-2 and TRBJ2-2; 8 bases are shared with TRBD1. V dropped 6 bases and J dropped 0; count of bases not matched to a gene: 12. From germline, CDR1 is LGHNA and CDR2 YNFKEQ. The CDR3 is 18 residues long. CDR3 coding DNA: TGTGCCAGCAGGCTATACCGGGACAGGCAAACGAACACCGGGGAGCTGTTTTTT. Its translation: CASRLYRDRQTNTGELFF.

This sequence joins TRBV11-2 and TRBJ1-2; the match to TRBD1 covers 9 bases. Losses at the gene ends were 1 base for V and 7 bases for J; bases not matched to a gene: 16. Germline CDR1 and CDR2: SGHAT and FQNNGV. The CDR3 contains 18 residues. For the CDR3, the DNA is TGTGCCAGCAGCTTAGGATGGAGCGGACAGGGGAGTTTTGTTGGCTACACCTTC. It encodes CASSLGWSGQGSFVGYTF.

The chain carries TRBV29-1 and TRBJ2-5; 7 positions agree with TRBD1. Germline V CDR1 and CDR2: SQVTM, ANQGSEA. The CDR3 loop spans 12 amino acids. J lost 3 bases, V lost 7 bases, and 5 bases had no gene match. CDR3 loop: CSAPGTEETQYF. In nucleotides, the CDR3 is TGCAGCGCCCCCGGGACAGAAGAGACCCAGTACTTC.

The CDR3 DNA is TGTGCCAGCTCACGCGGGACAGGCCTCCAAGAGACCCAGTACTTC. Protein sequence: CASSRGTGLQETQYF. The genes are TRBV18 and TRBJ2-5; 8 positions agree with TRBD1. The CDR3 has 15 residues. Per the germline V gene, CDR1 is KGHSH and CDR2 is LQKENI. V gave up 4 bases and J gave up 1 base; unmatched junction bases: 5.

The V call is TRBV7-9, the J call TRBJ2-7, with a weak D call TRBD2 (5 bases). Germline CDR1 reads SEHNR; CDR2 reads FQNEAQ (reference sequence). V was trimmed by 5 bases and J by 0 bases, leaving 14 bases between them. The CDR3 has 15 amino acids. The CDR3 nucleotides are TGTGCCAGCAGCCCCTCGAGGGATTTCTCCTACGAGCAGTACTTC. Translation gives CASSPSRDFSYEQYF.

A single count supports this clone. The rearrangement joins TRBV6-5 to TRBJ1-2; D gene unclear. The CDR3 is made up of 11 amino acids. Germline CDR1 reads MNHEY; CDR2 reads SVGAGI. V lost 4 bases, J lost 5 bases, and 5 bases lay in between. The CDR3: CASSSQYGYTF. In DNA form, the CDR3 reads TGTGCCAGCAGTTCCCAATATGGCTACACCTTC.

The chain has TRBV7-2 and TRBJ2-7, with D perhaps TRBD2 (6 bases). Deletions cut 2 bases from V and 2 bases from J, with 16 bases between. Germline V gene lookup returns CDR1 SGHTA and CDR2 FQGNSA. The CDR3 runs 16 residues. CDR3 DNA sequence: TGTGCCAGCAGCTTAACCGCGGGACTCTCTACCTACGAGCAGTACTTC. Its protein product is CASSLTAGLSTYEQYF. The entire variable domain, with the rest obtained from reference TRBV7-2 and TRBJ2-7, is as follows: GAGVSQSPSNKVTEKGKDVELRCDPISGHTALYWYRQSLGQGLEFLIYFQGNSAPDKSGLPSDRFSAERTGGSVSTLTIQRTQQEDSAVYLCASSLTAGLSTYEQYFGPGTRLTVT.

This clone was counted a few times. The J gene is TRBJ1-1, the V gene TRBV7-3; tentative D call: TRBD1 (6 bases). Trimming left V 0 bases short and J 6 bases short, with 8 bases between. Germline loops: CDR1 SGHTA, CDR2 FQGTGA. The CDR3 extends over 13 amino acids. For the CDR3, the DNA is TGTGCCAGCAGCTTAACGACAGGAGCTGAAGCTTTCTTT. Translated: CASSLTTGAEAFF.

This chain links TRBV5-1 with TRBJ1-4, with TRBD1 matching 7 bases. The CDR3 consists of 14 residues. Germline V lookup: CDR1 SGHRS, CDR2 YFSETQ. Trimming took 4 bases from V and 5 from J; bases not matched to a gene: 5. CDR3 residues: CASSTGEVNEKLFF. Here the CDR3 DNA reads TGCGCCAGCAGCACAGGGGAGGTCAATGAAAAACTGTTTTTT.

V gene TRBV10-2 combines with J gene TRBJ1-1; D possibly corresponds to TRBD1 (5 bases). Per the germline V gene, CDR1 is WSHSY and CDR2 is SAAADI. This CDR3 has 13 residues. The V and J ends lost 2 bases and 3 bases respectively, with 7 bases between them. The CDR3: CASSEQGDTEAFF. The DNA of the CDR3 is TGCGCCAGCAGTGAGCAAGGGGACACTGAAGCTTTCTTT.